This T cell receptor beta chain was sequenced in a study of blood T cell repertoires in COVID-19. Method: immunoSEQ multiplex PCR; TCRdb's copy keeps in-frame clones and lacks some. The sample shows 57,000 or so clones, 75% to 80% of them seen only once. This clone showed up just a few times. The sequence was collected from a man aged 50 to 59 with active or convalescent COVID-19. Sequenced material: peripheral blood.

CDR3 nucleotides: TGTGCCACCAGCAGAGATCGGAGCTCCTACGAGCAGTACTTC. As protein: CATSRDRSSYEQYF. The chain couples TRBV15 to TRBJ2-7; D not certain. The CDR3 sequence is 14 residues long. The V end lost 0 bases, the J end lost 0 bases, and 6 bases lay between the germline ends. Germline lookup yields CDR1 LNHNV and CDR2 YYDKDF (reference sequence).